Each of the 6 T cell receptor beta chains below was sequenced from the same sample in a study of T-cell reconstitution after alpha-beta-depleted transplantation in children. A TCRbeta library incorporating unique molecular identifiers was prepared. MiXCR, applied by TCRdb to the PCR reads, yields one record per CDR3 protein. Among about 490,000 distinct CDR3 sequences listed, under 12% were seen once. Sample: PBMCs, taken before TCRalphabeta/CD19-depleted stem cell transplant. These TCRs come from a child aged 2-9 years with inherited bone marrow failure, due to receive a stem cell transplant.

Remarks on this clonotype: Given a much more abundant clone one base away, this may be a read error. The rearrangement uses TRBV28 and TRBJ2-7; 10 positions agree with TRBD1. CDR1 MDHEN and CDR2 SYDVKM come from the germline V gene. The CDR3 is 16 amino acids. CDR3 amino acids: CASSPSGQGGFYGQYF. The CDR3 DNA reads TGTGCCAGCAGTCCCTCAGGACAGGGGGGATTCTACGGGCAGTACTTC.

This clonotype was seen just once. Lacking the conserved final phenylalanine or tryptophan, this CDR3 likely reflects a read error. This sequence joins TRBV15 and TRBJ1-2; D is possibly TRBD1 (5 bases). Germline-derived CDR1 and CDR2 are LNHNV and YYDKDF (reference sequence). The CDR3 is 14 amino acids. Trimming removed 1 base at V and 4 bases at J, with 10 bases between. The CDR3 nucleotides are TGTGCCACCAGCAGAGGGGGCACTACCTATGGCTACACCTTA. This gives the protein CATSRGGTTYGYTL.

The J gene is TRBJ1-3, the V gene TRBV9; D not certain. V lost 0 bases and J lost 0, with 10 bases in between. This CDR3 is built from 16 residues. Germline V gives CDR1 SGDLS, CDR2 YYNGEE. The CDR3 here is CASSVVGGASGNTIYF. CDR3 coding DNA: TGTGCCAGCAGCGTAGTTGGCGGCGCCTCTGGAAACACCATATATTTT.

This clonotype came up many times. V and J are TRBV7-6 and TRBJ2-5; D perhaps matches TRBD1 (5 bases). The CDR3 runs to 15 residues. CDR1 and CDR2 from the germline V gene are SGHVS and FNYEAQ. V lost 0 bases, J lost 5 bases, and 13 bases lay in between. CDR3 bases: TGTGCCAGCAGCTTAGCACTTGCAGGGTTGGAGACCCAGTACTTC. Protein: CASSLALAGLETQYF.

The chain joins TRBV11-2 to TRBJ2-1, with 10 nucleotides matching TRBD2. The CDR3 is 16 amino acids. Germline assignment: CDR1 SGHAT and CDR2 FQNNGV. With V trimmed by 2 bases and J by 4 bases, 5 bases remained unmatched. The CDR3 here is CASSLYKLAGYNEQFF. The CDR3 bases are TGTGCCAGCAGCTTATATAAACTAGCGGGGTACAATGAGCAGTTCTTC.

This clonotype appeared a few times. The J gene is TRBJ2-1, the V gene TRBV7-2; 8 bases are a match to TRBD1. The CDR3 has 14 residues. Germline CDR1 SGHTA, CDR2 FQGNSA. Trimming cost V 5 bases and J 9 bases; bases outside gene matches: 9. The CDR3 sequence: CASSPAIDRGEQFF. The CDR3 DNA is TGTGCCAGCAGCCCTGCCATAGACAGGGGTGAGCAGTTCTTC. Drawing the rest from reference TRBV7-2 and TRBJ2-1, the complete variable domain is GAGVSQSPSNKVTEKGKDVELRCDPISGHTALYWYRQSLGQGLEFLIYFQGNSAPDKSGLPSDRFSAERTGGSVSTLTIQRTQQEDSAVYLCASSPAIDRGEQFFGPGTRLTVL.